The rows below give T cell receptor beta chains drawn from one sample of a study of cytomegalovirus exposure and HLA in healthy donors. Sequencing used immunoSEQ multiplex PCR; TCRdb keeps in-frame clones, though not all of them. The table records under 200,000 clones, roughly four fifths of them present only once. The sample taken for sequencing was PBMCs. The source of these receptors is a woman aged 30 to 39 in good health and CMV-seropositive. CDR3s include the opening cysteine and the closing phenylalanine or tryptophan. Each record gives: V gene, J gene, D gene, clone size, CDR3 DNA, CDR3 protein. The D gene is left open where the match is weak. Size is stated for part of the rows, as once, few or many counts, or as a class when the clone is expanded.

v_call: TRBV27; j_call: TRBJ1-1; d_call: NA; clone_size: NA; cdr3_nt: TGTGCCAGCAGTTCCGCAGGGTCTGAAGCTTTCTTT; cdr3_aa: CASSSAGSEAFF
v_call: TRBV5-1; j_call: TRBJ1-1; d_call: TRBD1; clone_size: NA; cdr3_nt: TGCGCCAGCAGCTTGGCCGGAGGACAGGGGTACACTGAAGCTTTCTTT; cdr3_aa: CASSLAGGQGYTEAFF
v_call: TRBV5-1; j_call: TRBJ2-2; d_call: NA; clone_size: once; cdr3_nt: TGCGCCAGCAGCTCGCCCCCGGGACAAAGGGGGAACGGGGAGCTGTTTTTT; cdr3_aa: CASSSPPGQRGNGELFF
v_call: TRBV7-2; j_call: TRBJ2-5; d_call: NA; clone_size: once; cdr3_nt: TGTGCCAGCAGCTTAGCGCTAACTGGCGGACAAGAGACCCAGTACTTC; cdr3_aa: CASSLALTGGQETQYF
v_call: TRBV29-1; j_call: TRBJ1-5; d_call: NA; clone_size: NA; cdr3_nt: TGCAGCGCTGGGGGACCCGGGGGGATAACAGGCCAGCCCCAGCATTTT; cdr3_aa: CSAGGPGGITGQPQHF
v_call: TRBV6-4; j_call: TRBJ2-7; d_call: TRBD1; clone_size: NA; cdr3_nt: TGTGCCAGCAGTGACTCGGGACAGGGAGTTCAGTACTTC; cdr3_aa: CASSDSGQGVQYF
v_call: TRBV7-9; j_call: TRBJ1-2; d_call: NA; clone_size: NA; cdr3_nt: TGTGCCAGCAGCTTCGCGCAAGCTAGGGGCTACACCTTC; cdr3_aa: CASSFAQARGYTF
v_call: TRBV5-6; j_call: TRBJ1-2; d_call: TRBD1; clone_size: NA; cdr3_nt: TGTGCCAGCAGCAGCCGGGACAGGGTTTATGGCTACACCTTC; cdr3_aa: CASSSRDRVYGYTF
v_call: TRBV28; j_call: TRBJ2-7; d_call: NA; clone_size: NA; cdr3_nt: TGTGCCAGCACCTCTATAGTACGCGAGCAGTACTTC; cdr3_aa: CASTSIVREQYF
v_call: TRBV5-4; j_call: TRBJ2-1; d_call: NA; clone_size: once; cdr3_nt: TGTGCCAGCAGCCCCTACAGGGCCTGGGGGAGTGAGCAGTTCTTC; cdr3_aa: CASSPYRAWGSEQFF
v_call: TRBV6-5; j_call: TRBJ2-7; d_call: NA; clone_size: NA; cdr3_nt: TGTGCCAGCAGGCAGAATCGACAAGGGGGCTACGAGCAGTACTTC; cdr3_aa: CASRQNRQGGYEQYF
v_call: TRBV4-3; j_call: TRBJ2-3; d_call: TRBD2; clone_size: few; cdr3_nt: TGCGCCAGCAGCCATGAAAATAGCGGGAGGCGGTTCACAGATACGCAGTATTTT; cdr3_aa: CASSHENSGRRFTDTQYF
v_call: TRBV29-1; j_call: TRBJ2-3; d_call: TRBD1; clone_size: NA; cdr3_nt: TGCAGCGTTACAGGACAGGGCCCCAGCACAGATACGCAGTATTTT; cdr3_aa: CSVTGQGPSTDTQYF
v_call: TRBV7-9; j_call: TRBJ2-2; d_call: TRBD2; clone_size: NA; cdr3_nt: TGTGCCAGCAGCGAATTTGGGACTAAGCAATACACCGGGGAGCTGTTTTTT; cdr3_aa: CASSEFGTKQYTGELFF
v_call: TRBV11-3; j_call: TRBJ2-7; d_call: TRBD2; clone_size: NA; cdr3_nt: TGTGCCATAAGGGAGACTAGCGGGGGGTACACGAGCTCCTACGAGCAGTACTTC; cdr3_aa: CAIRETSGGYTSSYEQYF
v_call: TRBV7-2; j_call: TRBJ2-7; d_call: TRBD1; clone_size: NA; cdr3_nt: TGTGCCAGCAGCGAGGACAGGCATAGCTCCTACGAGCAGTACTTC; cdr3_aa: CASSEDRHSSYEQYF
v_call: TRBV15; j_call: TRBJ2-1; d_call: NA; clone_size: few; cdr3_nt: TGTGCCACCAGCAGTGGACGGGGGAACAATGAGCAGTTCTTC; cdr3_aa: CATSSGRGNNEQFF
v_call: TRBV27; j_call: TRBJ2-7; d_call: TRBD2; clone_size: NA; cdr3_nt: TGTGCCAGCAGTCCGAGACTAGCGGGTGAGCAGTACTTC; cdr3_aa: CASSPRLAGEQYF
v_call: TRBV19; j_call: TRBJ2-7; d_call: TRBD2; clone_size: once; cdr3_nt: TGTGCCAGTGCGGGTGGGGCGGGGGTCGATGGCGAGCAGTACTTC; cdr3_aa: CASAGGAGVDGEQYF
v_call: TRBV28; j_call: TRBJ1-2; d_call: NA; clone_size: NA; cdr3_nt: TGTGCCAGCAGTGTCGACAGACTCTATGGCTACACCTTC; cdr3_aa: CASSVDRLYGYTF
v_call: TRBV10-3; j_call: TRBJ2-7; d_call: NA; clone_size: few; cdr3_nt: TGTGCCATCGCGAGAGGGGGATACGAGCAGTACTTC; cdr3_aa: CAIARGGYEQYF
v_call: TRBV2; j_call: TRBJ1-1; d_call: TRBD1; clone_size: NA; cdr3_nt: TGTGCCAGCAGTTCGCAGGGGGCCGCTGAAGCTTTCTTT; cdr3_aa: CASSSQGAAEAFF
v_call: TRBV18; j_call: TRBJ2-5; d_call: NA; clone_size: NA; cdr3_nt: TGTGCCAGCTCACCGGACAGAGAGACCCAGTACTTC; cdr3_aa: CASSPDRETQYF
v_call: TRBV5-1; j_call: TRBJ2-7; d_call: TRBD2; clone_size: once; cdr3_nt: TGCGCCAGCAGCTTGTCAATCGTGGGGCCGGGGGGGGATTCCTACGAGCAGTACTTC; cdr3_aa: CASSLSIVGPGGDSYEQYF
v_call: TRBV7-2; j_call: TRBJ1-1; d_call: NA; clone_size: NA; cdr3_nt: TGTGCCAGCAGCTCCCCGGGACTGAGGGACACTGAAGCTTTCTTT; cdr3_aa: CASSSPGLRDTEAFF
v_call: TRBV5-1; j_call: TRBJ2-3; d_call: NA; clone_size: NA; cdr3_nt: TGCGCCAGCAGCAATATACAGGGGCCGGGGGCCAATACGCAGTATTTT; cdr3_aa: CASSNIQGPGANTQYF
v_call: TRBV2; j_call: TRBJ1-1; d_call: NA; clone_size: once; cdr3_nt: TGTGCCAGCAGCGAGATTAGAGCGGGACGAACTGAAGCTTTCTTT; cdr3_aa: CASSEIRAGRTEAFF
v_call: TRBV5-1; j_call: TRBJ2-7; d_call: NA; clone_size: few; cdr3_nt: TGCGCCAGCAGGATAAGCGGCCTGACCTACGAGCAGTACTTC; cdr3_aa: CASRISGLTYEQYF
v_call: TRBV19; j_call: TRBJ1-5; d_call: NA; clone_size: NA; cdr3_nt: TGTGCCAGTAGTAACGCAGGTTCGGTGCCCCAGCATTTT; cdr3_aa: CASSNAGSVPQHF
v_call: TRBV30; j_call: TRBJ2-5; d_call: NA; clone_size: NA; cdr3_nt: TGTGCCTGGCAGGTGGGCAGGATCTCGCGTCGGTTAGAAGAGACCCAGTACTTC; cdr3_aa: CAWQVGRISRRLEETQYF
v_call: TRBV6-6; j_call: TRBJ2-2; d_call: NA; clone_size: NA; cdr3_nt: TGTGCCAGCACGTCCTCCGGGGGCGGGGAGCTGTTTTTT; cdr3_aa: CASTSSGGGELFF
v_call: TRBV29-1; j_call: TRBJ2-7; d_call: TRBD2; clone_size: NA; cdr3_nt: TGCAGCGTTGGGAGCGGGAGAGGCGAGCAGTACTTC; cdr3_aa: CSVGSGRGEQYF
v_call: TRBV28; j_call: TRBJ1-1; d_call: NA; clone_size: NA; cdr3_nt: TGTGCCAGCAGATATCTGGTGTCTGGCCCCAAGAACACTGAAGCTTTCTTT; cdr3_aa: CASRYLVSGPKNTEAFF
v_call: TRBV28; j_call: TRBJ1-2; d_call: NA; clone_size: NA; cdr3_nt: TGTGCCAGCAGTACGGACATTTATGGCTACACCTTC; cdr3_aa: CASSTDIYGYTF
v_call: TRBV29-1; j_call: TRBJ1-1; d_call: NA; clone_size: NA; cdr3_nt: TGCAGCCTTGGGGAGGGAAACACTGAAGCTTTCTTT; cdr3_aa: CSLGEGNTEAFF
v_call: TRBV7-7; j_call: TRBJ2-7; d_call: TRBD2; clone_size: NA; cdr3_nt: TGTGCCAGCAGCCTGGGACTAGCGGAGCAAACCCACTACGAGCAGTACTTC; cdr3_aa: CASSLGLAEQTHYEQYF
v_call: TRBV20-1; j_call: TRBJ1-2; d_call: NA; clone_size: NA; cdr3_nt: TGCAGTGCTCGGGGGGGAGGGGGCTACACCTTC; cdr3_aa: CSARGGGGYTF
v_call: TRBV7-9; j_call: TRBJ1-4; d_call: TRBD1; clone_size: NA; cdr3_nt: TGTGCCAGCAGCCAAGAGGGGACAGAAGCGTGGAAACTGTTTTTT; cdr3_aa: CASSQEGTEAWKLFF
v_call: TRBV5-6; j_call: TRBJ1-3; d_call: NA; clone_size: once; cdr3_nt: TGTGCCAGCAGCTTGGGTCAGGCTGTCGGAAACACCATATATTTT; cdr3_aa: CASSLGQAVGNTIYF
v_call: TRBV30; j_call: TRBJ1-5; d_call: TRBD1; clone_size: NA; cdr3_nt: TGTGCCTGGGGACAGGCTAATCAGCCCCAGCATTTT; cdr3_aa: CAWGQANQPQHF
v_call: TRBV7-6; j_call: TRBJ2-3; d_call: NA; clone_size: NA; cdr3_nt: TGTGCCAGCAGCTTCGGGACTTCTACAGATACGCAGTATTTT; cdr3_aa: CASSFGTSTDTQYF
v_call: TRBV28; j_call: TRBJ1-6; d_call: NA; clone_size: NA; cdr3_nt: TGTGCCAGCCGACAGACCAATAATTCACCCCTCCACTTT; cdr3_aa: CASRQTNNSPLHF
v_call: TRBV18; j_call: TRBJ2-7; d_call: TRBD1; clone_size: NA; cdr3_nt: TGTGCCAGCTCACCACCGACAGGGGGTAGTTTGCGCGAGCAGTACTTC; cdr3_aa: CASSPPTGGSLREQYF
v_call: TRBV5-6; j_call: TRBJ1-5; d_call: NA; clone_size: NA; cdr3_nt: TGTGCCAGCAGCTTGCGAGGAGTAGGTCAGCCCCAGCATTTT; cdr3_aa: CASSLRGVGQPQHF
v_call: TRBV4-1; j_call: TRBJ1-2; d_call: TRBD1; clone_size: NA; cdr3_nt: TGCGCCAGCAGCCAAGAGCCGGGACAGGGGACCTATGGCTACACCTTC; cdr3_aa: CASSQEPGQGTYGYTF
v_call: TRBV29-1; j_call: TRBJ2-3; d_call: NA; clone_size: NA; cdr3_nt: TGCAGCGTTGCCCCTCCCACAGATACGCAGTATTTT; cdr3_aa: CSVAPPTDTQYF
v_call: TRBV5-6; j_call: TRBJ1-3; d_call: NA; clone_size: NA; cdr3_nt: TGTGCCAGCAGCCCTGGCCAGGGGCCTGGAAACACCATATATTTT; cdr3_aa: CASSPGQGPGNTIYF
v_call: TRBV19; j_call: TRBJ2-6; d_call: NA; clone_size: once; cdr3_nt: TGTGCCAGTGAGCCGCGCTCTGGGGCCAACGTCCTGACTTTC; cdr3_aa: CASEPRSGANVLTF